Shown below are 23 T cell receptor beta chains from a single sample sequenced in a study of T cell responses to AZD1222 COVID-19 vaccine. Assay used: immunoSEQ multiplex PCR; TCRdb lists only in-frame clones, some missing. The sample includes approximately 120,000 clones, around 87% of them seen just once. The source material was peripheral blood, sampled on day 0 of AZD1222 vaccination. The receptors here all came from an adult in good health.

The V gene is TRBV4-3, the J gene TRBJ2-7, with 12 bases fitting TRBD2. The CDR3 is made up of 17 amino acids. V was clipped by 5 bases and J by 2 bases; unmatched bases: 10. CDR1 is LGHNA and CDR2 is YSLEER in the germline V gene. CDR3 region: CASSGQRLAGAPYEQYF. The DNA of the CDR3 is TGCGCCAGCAGCGGACAACGACTAGCGGGAGCTCCCTACGAGCAGTACTTC.

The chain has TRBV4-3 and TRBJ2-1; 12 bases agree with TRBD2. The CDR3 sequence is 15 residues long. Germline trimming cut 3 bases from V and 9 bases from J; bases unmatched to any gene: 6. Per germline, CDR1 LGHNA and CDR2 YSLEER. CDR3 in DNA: TGCGCCAGCAGCCACCTAGCGGGAGGGTATGGTGAGCAGTTCTTC. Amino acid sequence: CASSHLAGGYGEQFF.

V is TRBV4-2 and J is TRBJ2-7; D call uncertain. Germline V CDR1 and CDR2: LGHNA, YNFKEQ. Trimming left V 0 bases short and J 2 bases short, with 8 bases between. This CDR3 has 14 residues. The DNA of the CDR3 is TGTGCCAGCAGCCAAGATCGCCAGGCCTACGAGCAGTACTTC. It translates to CASSQDRQAYEQYF.

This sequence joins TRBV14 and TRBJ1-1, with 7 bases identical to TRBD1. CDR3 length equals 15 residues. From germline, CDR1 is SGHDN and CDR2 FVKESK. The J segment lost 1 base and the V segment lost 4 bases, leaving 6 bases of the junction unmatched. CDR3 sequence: CASSPYRGKNTEAFF. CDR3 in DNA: TGTGCCAGCAGCCCGTACAGGGGAAAGAACACTGAAGCTTTCTTT.

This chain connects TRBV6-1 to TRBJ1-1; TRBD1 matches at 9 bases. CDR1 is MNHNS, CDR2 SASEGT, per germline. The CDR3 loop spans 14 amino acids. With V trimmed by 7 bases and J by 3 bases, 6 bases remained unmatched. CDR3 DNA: TGTGCCAGCATTGAGACAGGGGGTGACACTGAAGCTTTCTTT. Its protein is CASIETGGDTEAFF.

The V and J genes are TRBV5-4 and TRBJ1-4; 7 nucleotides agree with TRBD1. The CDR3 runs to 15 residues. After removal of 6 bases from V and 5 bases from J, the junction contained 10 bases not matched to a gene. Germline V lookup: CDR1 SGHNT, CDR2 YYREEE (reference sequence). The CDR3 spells CASTHTGTDNEKLFF. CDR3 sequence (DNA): TGTGCCAGCACCCATACCGGGACAGACAATGAAAAACTGTTTTTT.

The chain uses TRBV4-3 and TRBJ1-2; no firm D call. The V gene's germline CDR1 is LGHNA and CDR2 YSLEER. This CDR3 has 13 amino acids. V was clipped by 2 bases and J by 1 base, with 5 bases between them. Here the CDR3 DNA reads TGCGCCAGCAGCCAATTAGTTAACTATGGCTACACCTTC. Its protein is CASSQLVNYGYTF.

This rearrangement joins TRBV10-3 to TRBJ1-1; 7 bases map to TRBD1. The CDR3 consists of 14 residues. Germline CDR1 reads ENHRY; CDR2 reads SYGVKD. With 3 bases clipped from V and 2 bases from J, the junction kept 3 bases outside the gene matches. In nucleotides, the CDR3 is TGTGCCATCAGTGATGGGACAGTCAACACTGAAGCTTTCTTT. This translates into CAISDGTVNTEAFF.

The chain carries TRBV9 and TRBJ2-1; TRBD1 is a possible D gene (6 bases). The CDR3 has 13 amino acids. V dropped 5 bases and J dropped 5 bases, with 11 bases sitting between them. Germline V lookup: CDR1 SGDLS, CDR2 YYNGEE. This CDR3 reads CASSSGHHNEQFF. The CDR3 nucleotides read TGTGCCAGCAGTTCGGGACACCACAATGAGCAGTTCTTC.

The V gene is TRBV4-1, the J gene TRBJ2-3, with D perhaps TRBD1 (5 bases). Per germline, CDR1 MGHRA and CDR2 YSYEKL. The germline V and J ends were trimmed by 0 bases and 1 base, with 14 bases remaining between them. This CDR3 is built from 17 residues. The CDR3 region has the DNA TGCGCCAGCAGCCAAGATGGGGCCGGCCGTCGCACAGATACGCAGTATTTT. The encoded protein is CASSQDGAGRRTDTQYF.

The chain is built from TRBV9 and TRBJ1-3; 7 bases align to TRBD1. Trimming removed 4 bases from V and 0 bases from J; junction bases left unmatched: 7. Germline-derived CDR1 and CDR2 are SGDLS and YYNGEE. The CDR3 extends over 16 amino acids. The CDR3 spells CASSPPTGLSGNTIYF. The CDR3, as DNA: TGTGCCAGCAGCCCGCCGACAGGGCTCTCTGGAAACACCATATATTTT. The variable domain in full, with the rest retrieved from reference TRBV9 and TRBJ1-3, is DSGVTQTPKHLITATGQRVTLRCSPRSGDLSVYWYQQSLDQGLQFLIQYYNGEERAKGNILERFSAQQFPDLHSELNLSSLELGDSALYFCASSPPTGLSGNTIYFGEGSWLTVV.

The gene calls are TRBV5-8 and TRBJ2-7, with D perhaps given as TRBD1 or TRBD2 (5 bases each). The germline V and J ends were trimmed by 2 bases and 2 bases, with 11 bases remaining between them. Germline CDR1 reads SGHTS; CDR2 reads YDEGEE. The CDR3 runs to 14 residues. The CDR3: CASSFGGSTYEQYF. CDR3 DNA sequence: TGTGCCAGCAGCTTTGGGGGAAGTACCTACGAGCAGTACTTC.

CDR3 amino acids: CASSPGQGFSDTQYF. For the CDR3, the DNA is TGTGCCAGCAGCCCGGGACAGGGATTCTCAGATACGCAGTATTTT. The V gene is TRBV7-3, the J gene TRBJ2-3; TRBD1 matches 9 bases. V trimming: 5 bases; J trimming: 4 bases; junction bases outside the gene matches: 7. The CDR3 has 15 amino acids. CDR1 is SGHTA and CDR2 is FQGTGA in the germline V gene.

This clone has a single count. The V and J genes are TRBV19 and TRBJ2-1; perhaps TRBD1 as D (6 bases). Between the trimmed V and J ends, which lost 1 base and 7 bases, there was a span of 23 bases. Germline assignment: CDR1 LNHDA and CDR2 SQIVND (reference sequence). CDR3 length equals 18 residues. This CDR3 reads CASSIGGPGASRWNEQFF. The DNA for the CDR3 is TGTGCCAGTAGTATAGGCGGGCCAGGGGCATCTCGTTGGAATGAGCAGTTCTTC.

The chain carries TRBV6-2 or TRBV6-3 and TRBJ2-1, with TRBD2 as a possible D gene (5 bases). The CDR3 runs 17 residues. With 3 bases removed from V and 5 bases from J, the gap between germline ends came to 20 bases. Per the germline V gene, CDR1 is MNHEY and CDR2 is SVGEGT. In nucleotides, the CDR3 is TGTGCCAGCAGTTATTCTCGAGGTGTCTCCGGGAACAATGAGCAGTTCTTC. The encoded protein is CASSYSRGVSGNNEQFF.

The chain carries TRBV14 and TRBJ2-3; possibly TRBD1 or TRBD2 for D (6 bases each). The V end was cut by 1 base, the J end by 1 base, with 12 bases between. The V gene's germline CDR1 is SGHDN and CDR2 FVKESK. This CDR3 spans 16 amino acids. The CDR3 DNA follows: TGTGCCAGCAGCCAAGGTGGGGGGCCGCGCACAGATACGCAGTATTTT. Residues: CASSQGGGPRTDTQYF.

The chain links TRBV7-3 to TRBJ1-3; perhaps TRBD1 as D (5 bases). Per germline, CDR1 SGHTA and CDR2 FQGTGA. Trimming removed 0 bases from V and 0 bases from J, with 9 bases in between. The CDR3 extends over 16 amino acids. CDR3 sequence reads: CASSLTPGISGNTIYF. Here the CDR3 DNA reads TGTGCCAGCAGCTTAACGCCAGGGATCTCTGGAAACACCATATATTTT.

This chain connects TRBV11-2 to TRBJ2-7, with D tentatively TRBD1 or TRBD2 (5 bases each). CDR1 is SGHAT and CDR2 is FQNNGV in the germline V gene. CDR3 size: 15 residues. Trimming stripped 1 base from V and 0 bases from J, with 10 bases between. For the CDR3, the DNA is TGTGCCAGCAGCTTAGGTTCAGGGAGCTCCTACGAGCAGTACTTC. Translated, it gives CASSLGSGSSYEQYF. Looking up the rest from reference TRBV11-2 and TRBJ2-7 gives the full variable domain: EAGVAQSPRYKIIEKRQSVAFWCNPISGHATLYWYQQILGQGPKLLIQFQNNGVVDDSQLPKDRFSAERLKGVDSTLKIQPAKLEDSAVYLCASSLGSGSSYEQYFGPGTRLTVT.

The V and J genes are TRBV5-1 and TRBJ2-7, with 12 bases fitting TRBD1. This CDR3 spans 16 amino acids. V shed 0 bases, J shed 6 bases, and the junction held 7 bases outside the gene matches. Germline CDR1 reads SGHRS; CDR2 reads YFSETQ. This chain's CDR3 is CASSLGPGTGGPEQYF. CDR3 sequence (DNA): TGCGCCAGCAGCTTGGGGCCCGGGACAGGGGGCCCCGAGCAGTACTTC.

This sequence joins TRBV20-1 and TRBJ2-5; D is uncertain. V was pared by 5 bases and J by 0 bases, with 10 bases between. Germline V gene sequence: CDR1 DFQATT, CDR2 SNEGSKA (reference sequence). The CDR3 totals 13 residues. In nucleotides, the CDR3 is TGCAGTGCTGGTGGCGGTTACCAAGAGACCCAGTACTTC. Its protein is CSAGGGYQETQYF.

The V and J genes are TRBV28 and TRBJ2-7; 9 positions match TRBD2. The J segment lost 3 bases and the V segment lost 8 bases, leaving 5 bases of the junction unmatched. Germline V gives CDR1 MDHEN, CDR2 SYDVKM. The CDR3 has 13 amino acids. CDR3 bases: TGTGCCAGCCATCTAGCGGGGATCTACGAGCAGTACTTC. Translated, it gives CASHLAGIYEQYF.

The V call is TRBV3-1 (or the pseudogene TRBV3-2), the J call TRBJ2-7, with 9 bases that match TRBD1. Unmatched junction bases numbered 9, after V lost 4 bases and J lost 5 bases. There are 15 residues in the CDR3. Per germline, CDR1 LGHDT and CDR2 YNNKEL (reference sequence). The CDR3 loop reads CASSLGQGFYHEQYF. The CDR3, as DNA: TGTGCCAGCAGCCTGGGACAGGGCTTTTACCACGAGCAGTACTTC.

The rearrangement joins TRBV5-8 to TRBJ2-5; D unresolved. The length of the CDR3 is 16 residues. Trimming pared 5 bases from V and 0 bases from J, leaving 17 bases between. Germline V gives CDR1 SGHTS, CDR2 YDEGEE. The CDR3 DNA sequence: TGTGCCAGCAGTTTGAAGTGGCCAGTCGACCAAGAGACCCAGTACTTC. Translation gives CASSLKWPVDQETQYF.